One and the same sample provided the 2 T cell receptor beta chains below, sequenced in a study of T cells in localized non-small cell lung cancer. This table comes from immunoSEQ multiplex PCR, and its TCRdb copy is limited to in-frame clones, with some not included. This table has around 28,000 clones, approximately 91% appearing once. This sample comprised peripheral blood, obtained before any cancer treatment. The receptors were gathered from a female donor at least 60 years old with stage I lung adenocarcinoma.

V is TRBV4-2 and J is TRBJ2-5, with TRBD2 identical over 7 bases. V was clipped by 3 bases and J by 5 bases; unmatched bases: 3. Germline CDR1 LGHNA, CDR2 YNFKEQ. The CDR3 length is 13 residues. The CDR3 region has the DNA TGTGCCAGCAGCCAGGGGGGAGGGGAGACCCAGTACTTC. Its translation: CASSQGGGETQYF.

V is TRBV19 and J is TRBJ2-1; TRBD2 is a possible D gene (7 bases). The CDR3 covers 16 residues. V lost 6 bases and J 4 bases, leaving 19 bases between the germline ends. Germline loops: CDR1 LNHDA, CDR2 SQIVND (reference sequence). In nucleotides, the CDR3 is TGTGCCAGTAGGACTGGGAGGGGGGAAAGATACAATGAGCAGTTCTTC. It translates to CASRTGRGERYNEQFF. The full variable domain, rest sourced from reference TRBV19 and TRBJ2-1, is DGGITQSPKYLFRKEGQNVTLSCEQNLNHDAMYWYRQDPGQGLRLIYYSQIVNDFQKGDIAEGYSVSREKKESFPLTVTSAQKNPTAFYLCASRTGRGERYNEQFFGPGTRLTVL.